This T cell receptor (beta chain) stems from a study of blood T cell repertoires in COVID-19. Study-level background: Acute and convalescent COVID-19 samples came from the United States, Italy and Spain. PBMCs, B-cell-depleted T cells, or T cells were the source of the cDNA or gDNA that made up the material.

Per the authors' pipeline: Amplification of reference gene primers provided the estimated nucleated cell counts. Sequenced by immunoSEQ multiplex PCR; TCRdb stores in-frame clones only, minus some. The D gene and trimming were derived from the DNA, and the V and J assignments and clone size from that table. The data hold 60,000 to 70,000 clones, with roughly 81% observed a single time. V was trimmed by 3 bases and J by 0 bases, leaving 10 bases between them. The CDR3 is 15 amino acids. Germline V gene data show CDR1 as SGHRS and CDR2 as YFSETQ. Sequences were obtained from peripheral blood. The source of this sequence is a man older than 75 with acute or convalescent COVID-19. The J gene is TRBJ2-1, the V gene TRBV5-1; D ambiguous. CDR3 loop: CASSSLESSYNEQFF. CDR3 sequence (DNA): TGCGCCAGCAGCTCATTAGAGAGCTCCTACAATGAGCAGTTCTTC.